These T cell receptor beta chains were read from a single sample in a study of cytomegalovirus exposure and HLA in healthy donors. The assay was immunoSEQ multiplex PCR, and TCRdb's table has in-frame clones only and misses some. Altogether approximately 150,000 clones are present, 85% to 90% being singletons, with the ten largest covering approximately 1.5%. What was sequenced was PBMCs. These receptor sequences come from a woman in her 30s in good health and CMV-seronegative. The CDR3 runs from the conserved cysteine through the conserved F or W. Fields, in order: J gene, clone size, D gene, V gene, CDR3 DNA, CDR3 protein. The D gene is left open where the match is weak. Size values are once, few and many counts, or a class for expanded clones, and some rows have none.

>TRBJ1-1|.|.|TRBV18
TGTGCCAGCTCACTGGGACAGAACACTGAAGCTTTCTTT
CASSLGQNTEAFF
>TRBJ2-5|.|TRBD1|TRBV27
TGTGCCAGCAGTTTATCGGGACAGGGTAACCAAGAGACCCAGTACTTC
CASSLSGQGNQETQYF
>TRBJ2-2|.|TRBD1|TRBV7-9
TGTGCCAGCAGCTTTGCCGGGACAGGGGGGACCGGGGAGCTGTTTTTT
CASSFAGTGGTGELFF
>TRBJ1-5|once|.|TRBV15
TGTGCCACCAGACGGGGAGAGGGCGGTTGGGTATCAGGTCAGCCCCAGCATTTT
CATRRGEGGWVSGQPQHF
>TRBJ1-2|.|TRBD1|TRBV6-5
TGTGCCAGCACCCGAGGGACAGATAACTATGGCTACACCTTC
CASTRGTDNYGYTF
>TRBJ1-5|.|.|TRBV6-4
TGTGCCAGCAGTGACTCTGCGAATCAGCCCCAGCATTTT
CASSDSANQPQHF
>TRBJ2-2|.|.|TRBV13
TGTGCCAGCAGCATGCTAGGCCTGGGCACCGGGGAGCTGTTTTTT
CASSMLGLGTGELFF
>TRBJ2-1|.|.|TRBV7-9
TGTGCCAGCAGCCTCCGGGGAAGGGATGAGCAGTTCTTC
CASSLRGRDEQFF
>TRBJ1-1|.|TRBD1|TRBV30
TGTGCCTGGGGGACAGGGATACAAAACACTGAAGCTTTCTTT
CAWGTGIQNTEAFF
>TRBJ1-2|.|.|TRBV19
TGTGCCAGTAGTATTTTGTGGGAGCGTAACTATGGCTACACCTTC
CASSILWERNYGYTF
>TRBJ1-3|few|TRBD1|TRBV7-8
TGTGCCAGCAGCTTACGACAGGGGGCCAACTCTGGAAACACCATATATTTT
CASSLRQGANSGNTIYF
>TRBJ2-7|few|.|TRBV2
TGTGCCAGCAGTGAGGGCCCTTGGTACGAGCAGTACTTC
CASSEGPWYEQYF
>TRBJ2-7|.|TRBD2|TRBV5-1
TGCGCCAGCAGGACCGGGACTATAAGCTCCTACGAGCAGTACTTC
CASRTGTISSYEQYF
>TRBJ1-2|.|.|TRBV6-6
TGTGCCAGCAGTTACGGGCCCCCCCGCTATGGCTACACCTTC
CASSYGPPRYGYTF
>TRBJ2-7|.|TRBD1|TRBV4-2
TGTGCCAGCAGCCAAGAGGGACAGTTCGAGCAGTACTTC
CASSQEGQFEQYF
>TRBJ1-1|.|.|TRBV19
TGTGCCAGTAGTGTTCCCGGGGGGACTGAAGCTTTCTTT
CASSVPGGTEAFF
>TRBJ2-3|.|.|TRBV12-2
TGTGCAAGTCGCTTCCCTCCCAAATTTAGGAGGGGCGATAGCACAGATACGCAGTATTTT
CASRFPPKFRRGDSTDTQYF
>TRBJ2-7|.|.|TRBV6-1
TGTGCCAGCAATTACAGAGCCTACGAGCAGTACTTC
CASNYRAYEQYF
>TRBJ2-3|.|TRBD1|TRBV27
TGTGCCGCGAAGAGGACAGGGGCTGCAGATACGCAGTATTTT
CAAKRTGAADTQYF
>TRBJ2-7|once|.|TRBV11-2
TGTGCCAGCAGCTTAGATTTCTTATTCGGGTCCGCGGGCTACGAGCAGTACTTC
CASSLDFLFGSAGYEQYF
>TRBJ1-2|.|TRBD1|TRBV19
TGTGCCAGTGGTCGGGACAGGCGTGGCTACACCTTC
CASGRDRRGYTF
>TRBJ2-2|.|.|TRBV13
TGTGCCAGCAGCTTCTCCCAGGGGGGCACCGGGGAGCTGTTTTTT
CASSFSQGGTGELFF
>TRBJ2-4|.|.|TRBV6-5
TGTGCCACCTCAAACGGGGGGCTCGGAAACATTCAGTACTTC
CATSNGGLGNIQYF
>TRBJ1-4|.|.|TRBV13
TGTGCCAGCAGCTTACCGGGGATTAATGAAAAACTGTTTTTT
CASSLPGINEKLFF
>TRBJ1-5|once|TRBD1|TRBV6-1
TGTGCCAGCAGTGCCTCGCCCGGGACAGGGGATTCCCAGCCCCAGCATTTT
CASSASPGTGDSQPQHF
>TRBJ2-1|.|.|TRBV11-3
TGTGCCAGCAGCTTAGAGGCAGGGACTTACAATGAGCAGTTCTTC
CASSLEAGTYNEQFF
>TRBJ1-3|.|TRBD1|TRBV30
TGTGCCTGGAGTGTACCCCCGACAGGGCCTTTAGCAAACACCATATATTTT
CAWSVPPTGPLANTIYF
>TRBJ2-1|few|TRBD2|TRBV19
TGTGCCAGTAGCGGGGGGTCGTGGAATGAGCAGTTCTTC
CASSGGSWNEQFF
>TRBJ2-5|.|.|TRBV6-6
TGTGCGGTCAGGGCAGGAGAGACCCAGTACTTC
CAVRAGETQYF
>TRBJ1-1|.|.|TRBV9
TGTGCCAGCAGCGTAGGGAGGACCGGGAGAGAAGCTTTCTTT
CASSVGRTGREAFF
>TRBJ2-1|once|.|TRBV4-1
TGCGCCAGCAGCCAATTAAATGAGCAGTTCTTC
CASSQLNEQFF
>TRBJ2-1|once|TRBD2|TRBV5-5
TGTGCCAGCAGTTCTGTAGCGGGGGTATACAATGAGCAGTTCTTC
CASSSVAGVYNEQFF
>TRBJ2-1|.|TRBD2|TRBV4-2
TGTGCCAGCAGCCCGATAGCGGGGGCTTGGGTCAATGAGCAGTTCTTC
CASSPIAGAWVNEQFF
>TRBJ2-7|.|TRBD1|TRBV7-2
TGTGCCAGCAGCCCAACAGGGGAGAGTGTATACGAGCAGTACTTC
CASSPTGESVYEQYF
>TRBJ2-3|.|.|TRBV18
TGTGCCAGCTCGATACGGGGGGCGCGCGGCACAGATACGCAGTATTTT
CASSIRGARGTDTQYF
>TRBJ2-7|few|.|TRBV11-2
TGTGCCAGCAGCTTACAGGGCCCAGGGGAGCAGTACTTC
CASSLQGPGEQYF
>TRBJ2-5|.|.|TRBV9
TGTGCCAGCAGCTCCCATGGCGAGACCCAGTACTTC
CASSSHGETQYF
>TRBJ2-7|.|.|TRBV10-3
TGTGCCATCAGTGAGGAGGGAGCCTACGAGCAGTACTTC
CAISEEGAYEQYF
>TRBJ2-5|.|TRBD1|TRBV4-1
TGCGCCAGCAGTCCGTCACCGGGACAGGGGGCCGGGACCCAGTACTTC
CASSPSPGQGAGTQYF
>TRBJ1-4|.|.|TRBV5-1
TGCGCCAGCAGCTCCGACAAGGGGTCCCCAACTAATGAAAAACTGTTTTTT
CASSSDKGSPTNEKLFF
>TRBJ2-7|.|TRBD2|TRBV19
TGTGCCAGTAGTACCTGGACTAGCGGTTCCTACGAGCAGTACTTC
CASSTWTSGSYEQYF
>TRBJ2-3|.|.|TRBV5-1
TGCGCCAGCAGGGCTCCTAGCACAGATACGCAGTATTTT
CASRAPSTDTQYF
>TRBJ1-2|.|.|TRBV6-1
TGTGCCAGCAGCCAAATCGGGGGTGTAAGGGGCTACACCTTC
CASSQIGGVRGYTF
>TRBJ1-5|.|.|TRBV5-6
TGTGCCAGCAGCTTACAGGAGGGGAGCAATCAGCCCCAGCATTTT
CASSLQEGSNQPQHF
>TRBJ1-2|.|.|TRBV11-2
TGTGCCAGCAGCGCCGCGGCGGCGGGCAGGGGTAACTATGGCTACACCTTC
CASSAAAAGRGNYGYTF
>TRBJ2-7|once|.|TRBV7-5
TGTGCCAGAAGCCCCCCTAAGGGACAGCGTCCCAGAGAGCAGTACTTC
CARSPPKGQRPREQYF
>TRBJ2-3|.|.|TRBV2
TGTGCCAGCAGTCCCACATATACGCAGTATTTT
CASSPTYTQYF
>TRBJ1-1|.|.|TRBV27
TGTGCCAGCAGAGGACAGATGAACACTGAAGCTTTCTTT
CASRGQMNTEAFF
>TRBJ2-7|.|.|TRBV4-1
TGCGCCAGCAGGGTCAGGGGGGACCCGGGTTACGAGCAGTACTTC
CASRVRGDPGYEQYF
>TRBJ2-5|.|TRBD2|TRBV4-1
TGCGCCAGCAGCCAAGATCTCCTAGCGGGGGGGCAAGAGACCCAGTACTTC
CASSQDLLAGGQETQYF
>TRBJ1-1|.|TRBD1|TRBV5-1
TGCGCCAGCAGCCCAGAGGGGGCGCGGGGCACTGAAGCTTTCTTT
CASSPEGARGTEAFF
>TRBJ2-3|.|.|TRBV9
TGTGCCAGCAGCGTAGACGCGGGGCACACAGATACGCAGTATTTT
CASSVDAGHTDTQYF
>TRBJ2-7|.|.|TRBV6-5
TGTGCCAGCGCCAGGGGTGGCGAGCAGTACTTC
CASARGGEQYF